The 23 T cell receptor beta chains below come from one sample, sequenced in a study of early T cells in non-severe SARS-CoV-2 infection. MiXCR, applied by TCRdb to the 5' RACE reads, yields one record per CDR3 protein. The table shows roughly 80,000 distinct CDR3 sequences, with 11% to 15% occurring only once. The sequenced material came from whole blood. Every receptor here comes from an adult who was a healthcare worker with PCR-confirmed SARS-CoV-2 infection or an uninfected control (not recorded which).

This clonotype showed up just a few times. The V and J genes are TRBV6-2 or TRBV6-3 and TRBJ2-3, with 13 bases that match TRBD2. Trimming cost V 5 bases and J 1 base; bases outside gene matches: 15. Per the germline V gene, CDR1 is MNHEY and CDR2 is SVGEGT. This CDR3 contains 20 residues. The CDR3 bases are TGTGCCAGCAGTCGACCCTCCTCCGGGACTAGCGGGGCCCGCACAGATACGCAGTATTTT. It translates to CASSRPSSGTSGARTDTQYF.

This clonotype came up a few times. No conserved phenylalanine or tryptophan ends this CDR3, so it is likely a read error. This sequence joins TRBV6-6 and TRBJ2-1; 9 positions agree with TRBD2. The V segment lost 6 bases and the J segment 9 bases; nucleotides outside the gene matches: 12. Germline CDR1 MNHNY, CDR2 SVGAGI (reference sequence). The CDR3 runs 15 residues. In nucleotides, the CDR3 is TGTGCCAGCAGGGGGCTAAGCGGGGGGATTTTTGAGCAGTTCTGC. It yields the protein CASRGLSGGIFEQFC.

In its sample, this clonotype was seen many times. The V call is TRBV20-1, the J call TRBJ2-7, with 10 bases aligning to TRBD2. The CDR3 is made up of 15 amino acids. V trimming: 4 bases; J trimming: 0 bases; junction bases outside the gene matches: 6. Germline-derived CDR1 and CDR2 are DFQATT and SNEGSKA (reference sequence). Written as DNA, the CDR3 is TGCAGTGCTAACTCTCGGACTAGCGGCTCCTACGAGCAGTACTTC. Its protein product is CSANSRTSGSYEQYF.

This clonotype was seen only a few times. The gene calls are TRBV7-6 and TRBJ2-5; D perhaps matches TRBD1 (6 bases). This CDR3 is 12 amino acids long. In germline, CDR1 is SGHVS, CDR2 FNYEAQ. V lost 6 bases and J 7 bases, leaving 12 bases between the germline ends. DNA of the CDR3: TGTGCCAGCAGAACAGGGATGGCGACCCAGTACTTC. This encodes CASRTGMATQYF.

The chain carries TRBV19 and TRBJ1-5, with 7 positions matching TRBD1. Trimming took 5 bases from V and 6 from J; bases not matched to a gene: 13. The CDR3 loop spans 16 amino acids. In germline, CDR1 is LNHDA, CDR2 SQIVND (reference sequence). The CDR3 coding sequence is TGTGCCAGTAGTTCACCTGACAGGGCGGGGGGTCAGCCCCAGCATTTT. It yields the protein CASSSPDRAGGQPQHF.

V gene TRBV7-9 combines with J gene TRBJ1-1, with a tentative D call TRBD1 (5 bases). The V end was cut by 5 bases, the J end by 8 bases, with 21 bases between. Germline V lookup: CDR1 SEHNR, CDR2 FQNEAQ (reference sequence). The CDR3 runs 15 residues. The CDR3 sequence is CASSPQERGDDEAFF. Here the CDR3 DNA reads TGTGCCAGCAGCCCCCAGGAACGAGGGGACGACGAAGCTTTCTTT.

There are many counts of this clonotype. The V and J genes are TRBV7-2 and TRBJ1-2, with D unclear. Germline lookup yields CDR1 SGHTA and CDR2 FQGNSA. V lost 1 base to trimming and J lost 9 bases, with 15 bases between them. The CDR3 has 14 amino acids. The CDR3 DNA follows: TGTGCCAGCAGCTTAGGGGCAGTGGCTAAGCGCTACACCTTC. This translates into CASSLGAVAKRYTF.

The chain has TRBV24-1 and TRBJ1-4, with a possible D match to TRBD1 (5 bases). The V end lost 3 bases, the J end lost 5 bases, and 12 bases lay between the germline ends. Germline loops: CDR1 KGHDR, CDR2 SFDVKD. The CDR3 is 15 amino acids. This CDR3 is CATSDPGTGNEKLFF. The CDR3 coding sequence is TGTGCCACCAGTGATCCCGGGACGGGGAATGAAAAACTGTTTTTT.

This clonotype has ten or more counts. V is TRBV20-1 and J is TRBJ2-1, with a tentative D call TRBD1 (5 bases). CDR1 is DFQATT and CDR2 is SNEGSKA in the germline V gene (reference sequence). CDR3 length: 11 residues. V was clipped by 7 bases and J by 3 bases, with 7 bases between them. The CDR3 DNA follows: TGCAGTGTACAGGACTACAATGAGCAGTTCTTC. This gives the protein CSVQDYNEQFF.

Comment on this clonotype: This may come from a read error, since a much larger clone is one base off. CDR3 sequence: CTSSRTSGPYEQYF. DNA of the CDR3: TGTACCAGCAGTCGGACTAGCGGTCCCTACGAGCAGTACTTC. The rearrangement links TRBV6-2 or TRBV6-3 to TRBJ2-7, with 10 bases matching TRBD2. There are 14 residues in the CDR3. CDR1 and CDR2 (germline): MNHEY, SVGEGT.

This clonotype was recorded many times. V gene TRBV7-8 combines with J gene TRBJ2-2; TRBD1 matches 7 bases. The CDR3 covers 17 residues. Trimming took 3 bases from V and 0 from J; bases not matched to a gene: 7. Germline values: CDR1 SGHVS, CDR2 FQNEAQ. The CDR3 nucleotides are TGTGCCAGCAGCTTTGCAGGGGACAGATCGAACACCGGGGAGCTGTTTTTT. Its protein product is CASSFAGDRSNTGELFF.

The rearrangement joins TRBV9 to TRBJ2-3; no definite D call. The CDR3 contains 12 residues. With 6 bases removed from V and 4 bases from J, the gap between germline ends came to 9 bases. Germline lookup yields CDR1 SGDLS and CDR2 YYNGEE. The CDR3 loop reads CASKGNADTQYF. The CDR3 DNA sequence: TGTGCCAGCAAAGGGAATGCAGATACGCAGTATTTT.

This clonotype was found many times. The CDR3 DNA follows: TGTGCCAGCAGTATCTTCGACAGGGAGAGCAATCAGCCCCAGCATTTT. The encoded protein is CASSIFDRESNQPQHF. This rearrangement joins TRBV6-6 to TRBJ1-5; 7 bases match TRBD1. The V and J ends lost 5 bases and 1 base, in that order; junction bases with no gene match: 8. The CDR3 is made up of 16 amino acids. Germline V CDR1 and CDR2: MNHNY, SVGAGI (reference sequence).

This clonotype came up many times. This chain links TRBV23-1 with TRBJ1-4; a possible D gene is TRBD1 (6 bases). TRBV23-1 is an ORF; its function is uncertain. V was clipped by 8 bases and J by 3 bases, with 13 bases between them. The CDR3 consists of 14 residues. CDR3 nucleotides: TGCGCCAGCGGTACAGGGTCGGCTAATGAAAAACTGTTTTTT. It translates to CASGTGSANEKLFF.

This clonotype has more than one count but fewer than ten. This chain connects TRBV11-2 to TRBJ1-2; 9 nucleotides match TRBD1. The CDR3 length is 16 residues. V was clipped by 3 bases and J by 4 bases; unmatched bases: 9. Germline V CDR1 and CDR2: SGHAT, FQNNGV. The DNA for the CDR3 is TGTGCCAGCAGCTTTATTACAGGGGGCCTCGGCTATGGCTACACCTTC. Its protein is CASSFITGGLGYGYTF. Looking up the rest from reference TRBV11-2 and TRBJ1-2 gives the full variable domain: EAGVAQSPRYKIIEKRQSVAFWCNPISGHATLYWYQQILGQGPKLLIQFQNNGVVDDSQLPKDRFSAERLKGVDSTLKIQPAKLEDSAVYLCASSFITGGLGYGYTFGSGTRLTVV.

This clonotype was counted only a few times. The chain is built from TRBV9 and TRBJ2-2; 9 positions agree with TRBD1. The germline V gene has CDR1 SGDLS and CDR2 YYNGEE. The CDR3 contains 15 residues. The V gene end was trimmed by 0 bases and the J gene end by 3 bases; junction bases not matched to a gene: 0. This CDR3 reads CASSVGTGDTGELFF. CDR3 nucleotides: TGTGCCAGCAGCGTAGGGACAGGGGACACCGGGGAGCTGTTTTTT.

This clonotype was seen a few times. This chain joins TRBV5-4 and TRBJ2-2; D perhaps matches TRBD2 (6 bases). Trimming cost V 0 bases and J 0 bases, with 12 bases left between them. CDR3 length: 17 amino acids. CDR1 and CDR2 from the germline V gene are SGHNT and YYREEE (reference sequence). In DNA form, the CDR3 reads TGTGCCAGCAGCTTGGCGGGGGTGGCTGCGAACACCGGGGAGCTGTTTTTT. This translates into CASSLAGVAANTGELFF.

There are a few counts of this clonotype. This sequence joins TRBV20-1 and TRBJ2-3, with 11 bases matching TRBD2. In germline, CDR1 is DFQATT, CDR2 SNEGSKA (reference sequence). The CDR3 length is 17 residues. After removal of 0 bases from V and 3 bases from J, the junction contained 8 bases not matched to a gene. The CDR3 nucleotides read TGCAGTGCTAGAGATAGCGGGGGGGGTATGCGGACAGATACGCAGTATTTT. Amino acid sequence: CSARDSGGGMRTDTQYF.

This clonotype has a count of ten or more. As DNA, the CDR3 is TGCAGCGTTGTTGCGGGGGCCTCCCTAGGTGAGACCCAGTACTTC. Protein: CSVVAGASLGETQYF. The chain combines TRBV29-1 with TRBJ2-5; perhaps TRBD2 as D (7 bases). CDR1 and CDR2 (germline): SQVTM, ANQGSEA. The CDR3 totals 15 residues. Trimming stripped 4 bases from V and 5 bases from J, with 20 bases between.

The J gene is TRBJ1-5, the V gene TRBV20-1, with D possibly matching TRBD1 (5 bases). The CDR3 is made up of 16 amino acids. V was shortened by 3 bases and J by 2 bases, with 17 bases between the two germline ends. Germline V gene data show CDR1 as DFQATT and CDR2 as SNEGSKA (reference sequence). The CDR3 region has the DNA TGCAGTGCTAGGGCCCTGTTAGGGGCCGGCAATCAGCCCCAGCATTTT. This encodes CSARALLGAGNQPQHF.

The gene calls are TRBV19 and TRBJ2-1, with D possibly being TRBD1 or TRBD2 (5 bases each). CDR3 length: 15 residues. The germline V gene has CDR1 LNHDA and CDR2 SQIVND (reference sequence). V shed 1 base and J shed 5 bases, with 12 bases lying between them. The chain's CDR3 is CASSIVGTLNNEQFF. In DNA form, the CDR3 reads TGTGCCAGTAGTATAGTGGGGACCCTAAACAATGAGCAGTTCTTC.

There are a few counts of this clonotype. V gene TRBV5-4 combines with J gene TRBJ2-3; D unclear. This CDR3 has 12 amino acids. V gave up 4 bases and J gave up 6 bases, with 9 bases separating them. From germline, CDR1 is SGHNT and CDR2 YYREEE (reference sequence). The CDR3 sequence is CASSLPRDTQYF. The CDR3 DNA reads as TGTGCCAGCAGCCTCCCGAGGGATACGCAGTATTTT.

There are many counts of this clonotype. The rearrangement links TRBV7-2 to TRBJ2-2, with 7 bases identical to TRBD1. V dropped 3 bases and J dropped 5; count of bases not matched to a gene: 6. The germline gives CDR1 SGHTA, CDR2 FQGNSA. The CDR3 runs to 15 residues. Here the CDR3 DNA reads TGTGCCAGCAGCTTTAGGGAACAGGGGACCGGGGAGCTGTTTTTT. Translation: CASSFREQGTGELFF.